This entry is about one T cell receptor beta chain. Its antigen is unidentified. The identical CDR3 is also encoded by other nucleotide sequences in the sample. The germline CDR1 and CDR2 sequences are SGHRS and YFSETQ. V was clipped by 4 bases and J by 3 bases, with 4 bases between them. This CDR3 is built from 12 residues. This sample stems from a study of shared clonotypes between healthy human individuals. Broader study findings: Even with large depth, rarefaction showed that sorted-subset sequencing was incomplete. Non-shared clonotypes displayed generation probabilities falling below those of clonotypes present in all four donors.

Authors' data handling: ImmunoSEQ output lacked quality scores and full-length reads, limiting matched filtering. Profiled with immunoSEQ multiplex PCR; TCRdb holds only in-frame clones, not every one. From that table come the V and J calls and clone size; the DNA was used to work out D and trimming. Among millions of clones, 95% were seen once, and the ten largest hold around 0.13%. This TCR was sampled from a man aged 18-30 years in good health. Sequences were obtained from naive CD4+ T cells sorted from blood. The subset: CD45RA+ positively selected. The V and J genes are TRBV5-1 and TRBJ2-2; D uncertain. The CDR3 coding sequence is TGCGCCAGCAGCCTCCACACCGGGGAGCTGTTTTTT. This encodes CASSLHTGELFF.